These T cell receptor beta chains were read from a single sample in a study of blood T cell repertoires in COVID-19. This table comes from immunoSEQ multiplex PCR, and its TCRdb copy is limited to in-frame clones, with some not included. The sample has roughly 130,000 clones, about four fifths seen once. Sequencing was carried out using peripheral blood. The receptors were sampled from a woman between 50 and 59 years old with acute or convalescent COVID-19. Both conserved end residues are part of each CDR3. D genes are given only for firm matches. Size is stated for part of the rows, as once, few or many counts, or as a class when the clone is expanded.

>TRBV3-1/TRBV3-2|NA|NA|TRBJ1-3
CASSQPLGSSGNTIYF
TGTGCCAGCAGCCAGCCTTTGGGGAGCTCTGGAAACACCATATATTTT
>TRBV5-1|NA|NA|TRBJ2-1
CASSILDSDNEQFF
TGCGCCAGCAGTATCCTGGACAGCGACAATGAGCAGTTCTTC
>TRBV19|NA|NA|TRBJ2-3
CASSIKGPGFDTQYF
TGTGCCAGTAGTATAAAGGGTCCGGGGTTTGATACGCAGTATTTT
>TRBV30|NA|NA|TRBJ1-2
CAWSLRGDFYGYTF
TGTGCCTGGAGTCTGCGCGGAGACTTCTATGGCTACACCTTC
>TRBV12-2|NA|NA|TRBJ1-3
CASRLTAGRVSSGNTIYF
TGTGCAAGTCGCTTAACCGCAGGGCGAGTATCTTCTGGAAACACCATATATTTT
>TRBV6-6|NA|TRBD1|TRBJ1-1
CASRQGKGTEAFF
TGTGCCAGCAGACAGGGGAAGGGAACTGAAGCTTTCTTT
>TRBV6-5|once|TRBD1|TRBJ1-4
CASTLDRLNEKLFF
TGTGCCAGCACCTTGGACAGGCTAAATGAAAAACTGTTTTTT
>TRBV25-1|NA|TRBD1|TRBJ2-7
CASSGLGTGGGYEQYF
TGTGCCAGCAGCGGCCTCGGGACAGGGGGAGGGTACGAGCAGTACTTC
>TRBV7-2|NA|TRBD1|TRBJ1-2
CASSLGDRRSFAF
TGTGCCAGCAGCTTAGGGGACAGACGCTCTTTTGCCTTC
>TRBV11-2|NA|NA|TRBJ2-2
CASRKDRSANTGELFF
TGTGCCAGCAGGAAGGACAGATCCGCGAACACCGGGGAGCTGTTTTTT
>TRBV30|few|TRBD1|TRBJ1-6
CAWSSGQGNSPLHF
TGTGCCTGGAGTTCCGGACAGGGTAATTCACCCCTCCACTTT
>TRBV14|NA|NA|TRBJ1-2
CASSESTSYGYTF
TGTGCCAGCAGCGAATCTACTTCCTATGGCTACACCTTC
>TRBV9|NA|TRBD1|TRBJ1-6
CASSGTGGYNLHF
TGTGCCAGCAGCGGCACAGGGGGCTACAACCTCCACTTT
>TRBV5-1|NA|TRBD1|TRBJ1-2
CASSLAAGGYYTF
TGCGCCAGCAGCTTGGCGGCAGGGGGATACTACACCTTC
>TRBV11-2|NA|NA|TRBJ1-5
CASSLASNQPQHF
TGTGCCAGCAGCTTAGCGAGCAATCAGCCCCAGCATTTT
>TRBV29-1|NA|NA|TRBJ2-6
CSVEDRAGANVLTF
TGCAGCGTTGAAGACAGGGCTGGGGCCAACGTCCTGACTTTC